This TCR beta chain appears in the sequencing data of a study of T cells in localized non-small cell lung cancer. Findings and caveats of the study: Measurement of T cell clonality placed uninvolved adjacent lung highest, above the level in tumor. Increased T cell density in blood showed an association with longer overall survival. A median of about 54 of the top 100 tumor clones appeared in adjacent lung, which was paired and uninvolved.

V was trimmed by 0 bases and J by 3 bases, leaving 17 bases between them. Germline CDR1 and CDR2: KGHSH and LQKENI. This CDR3 spans 17 amino acids. Notes on this clone: Its antigen remains unknown.

Libraries were prepared by immunoSEQ multiplex PCR; TCRdb keeps only in-frame clonotypes and omits some of them. This sample carries approximately 3,100 clones, approximately 30% of them seen once, and the ten largest clones take about 9%. Source: normal lung tissue next to the tumor, taken before any cancer treatment. The receptor comes from a woman aged 40 to 75 with stage I lung adenocarcinoma. The chain joins TRBV18 to TRBJ2-5; TRBD1 is a possible D gene (5 bases). CDR3: CASSPPGRGRGKETQYF. CDR3 nucleotides: TGTGCCAGCTCACCACCGGGTAGGGGCCGAGGAAAAGAGACCCAGTACTTC.